These 20 T cell receptor beta chains share one sample of origin, sequenced in a study of post-analysis software for immune sequencing data. Notes on the study in general: Five or six TRBV segments, including TRBV5-6, TRBV5-1 and TRBV20-1, were more frequent in patients than controls.

Carried by the TCR beta cDNA libraries were unique molecular identifiers. A single record per CDR3 protein comes from TCRdb applying MiXCR to the PCR reads. The data contain about half a million distinct CDR3 sequences, around 40% of them singletons. These TCRs are of unknown antigen specificity. The sequencing input was blood. All receptors derive from a girl aged 5 to 17 with multiple sclerosis.

J is TRBJ2-7 and V is TRBV6-2 or TRBV6-3, with D perhaps TRBD2 (5 bases). Germline V CDR1 and CDR2: MNHEY, SVGEGT. This CDR3 comprises 15 residues. Trimming shortened V by 7 bases and J by 3 bases, and 19 bases separated the two germline ends. CDR3 DNA sequence: TGTGCCAGCACACGAGGACTCCCTCCTCTCTACGAGCAGTACTTC. Protein product: CASTRGLPPLYEQYF.

The genes are TRBV20-1 and TRBJ2-3; the match to TRBD2 covers 7 bases. Losses at the gene ends were 6 bases for V and 1 base for J; bases not matched to a gene: 7. Germline V gene sequence: CDR1 DFQATT, CDR2 SNEGSKA (reference sequence). The CDR3 spans 14 residues. In DNA form, the CDR3 reads TGCAGTGCAATCGCGGGAGCCGGCACAGATACGCAGTATTTT. Its translation is CSAIAGAGTDTQYF.

The chain combines TRBV5-6 with TRBJ2-5; 12 nucleotides match TRBD2. Germline CDR1 reads SGHDT; CDR2 reads YYEEEE. The CDR3 sequence is 16 residues long. The V and J ends lost 4 bases and 5 bases, in that order; junction bases with no gene match: 9. CDR3 in DNA: TGTGCCAGCAGCCGTCCGACTAGCGGGAGTGAGGAGACCCAGTACTTC. Protein sequence: CASSRPTSGSEETQYF.

This clonotype was seen a handful of times. The CDR3 reads CASRPLDQPQHF. In DNA, the CDR3 is TGCGCCAGCAGACCATTGGACCAGCCCCAGCATTTT. The V gene is TRBV5-1, the J gene TRBJ1-5; unclear D gene. The germline CDR1 and CDR2 sequences are SGHRS and YFSETQ. The CDR3 sequence is 12 residues long. V dropped 5 bases and J dropped 7 bases, with 10 bases sitting between them.

This rearrangement joins TRBV7-8 to TRBJ2-7; 7 bases line up with TRBD1. Germline loops: CDR1 SGHVS, CDR2 FQNEAQ. V was pared by 5 bases and J by 7 bases, with 11 bases of the junction left unmatched. This CDR3 spans 14 amino acids. CDR3 sequence reads: CASSPERDREEQYF. For the CDR3, the DNA is TGTGCCAGCAGCCCTGAGAGGGACAGAGAAGAGCAGTACTTC.

This chain joins TRBV7-9 and TRBJ2-1; 10 nucleotides agree with TRBD2. CDR3 length: 20 residues. V lost 5 bases to trimming and J lost 5 bases; unmatched junction nucleotides: 21. Germline CDR1 is SEHNR and CDR2 is FQNEAQ (reference sequence). The CDR3, as DNA: TGTGCCAGCAGCGCCCCCGGGACTAGCGTCCCAGAAATTAAAAACAATGAGCAGTTCTTC. It is translated as CASSAPGTSVPEIKNNEQFF.

As to this clonotype: At one of its ends the junction is not consistent with the germline gene, which may arise from a read error. The chain employs TRBV10-3 and TRBJ1-4; D ambiguous. The germline V gene encodes CDR1 ENHRY and CDR2 SYGVKD. The CDR3 sequence is 15 residues long. CDR3 DNA sequence: TGTGCCATCGGTGAGTCGGTGGAGGCCCGCGTCGAACTGTTTTTT. Amino acid sequence: CAIGESVEARVELFF.

V usage is TRBV9 and J usage is TRBJ1-3; tentative D call: TRBD1 (5 bases). Germline values: CDR1 SGDLS, CDR2 YYNGEE. The CDR3 has 16 residues. Trimming cost V 0 bases and J 7 bases, with 17 bases left between them. CDR3: CASSVGQSRTGNTIYF. CDR3 sequence (DNA): TGTGCCAGCAGCGTAGGACAGTCCCGGACGGGCAACACCATATATTTT.

This chain joins TRBV18 and TRBJ1-2; D is unclear. V dropped 3 bases and J dropped 5 bases, with 19 bases sitting between them. The CDR3 is made up of 16 amino acids. CDR1 is KGHSH and CDR2 is LQKENI in the germline V gene. The CDR3 DNA is TGTGCCAGCTCACCGTCCCATGAAAGCACGCAGTATGGCTACACCTTC. As protein: CASSPSHESTQYGYTF.

V and J are TRBV24-1 and TRBJ2-5, with 9 nucleotides matching TRBD1. V gave up 3 bases and J gave up 2 bases; unmatched junction bases: 6. Per the germline V gene, CDR1 is KGHDR and CDR2 is SFDVKD. CDR3 length equals 16 residues. CDR3 DNA sequence: TGTGCCACCAGTGATGGGGGACAGGGAGGACAAGAGACCCAGTACTTC. Translation: CATSDGGQGGQETQYF.

This clonotype was recorded once. The CDR3 protein is CASRDTASGSTDTQYF. In nucleotides, the CDR3 is TGTGCCAGCAGGGACACCGCTAGCGGAAGCACAGATACGCAGTATTTT. The chain couples TRBV7-9 to TRBJ2-3; 7 positions match TRBD2. This CDR3 region has 16 residues. The germline gives CDR1 SEHNR, CDR2 FQNEAQ (reference sequence). Trimming removed 6 bases from V and 0 bases from J; junction bases left unmatched: 9.

This clonotype was recorded at least ten times. The genes are TRBV3-1 and TRBJ2-7; the match to TRBD1 covers 8 bases. After removal of 4 bases from V and 2 bases from J, the junction contained 1 base not matched to a gene. Germline V gene data show CDR1 as LGHDT and CDR2 as YNNKEL (reference sequence). The CDR3 has 13 amino acids. Written as DNA, the CDR3 is TGTGCCAGCAGCCCGACAGGGGCCTACGAGCAGTACTTC. It yields the protein CASSPTGAYEQYF.

The J gene is TRBJ2-5, the V gene TRBV27; no definite D call. Trimming removed 4 bases from V and 0 bases from J, with 9 bases in between. The CDR3 extends over 14 amino acids. Germline-derived CDR1 and CDR2 are MNHEY and SMNVEV (reference sequence). Written as DNA, the CDR3 is TGTGCCAGCAGTTCACTCAGCGACCAAGAGACCCAGTACTTC. Amino acid sequence: CASSSLSDQETQYF.

The chain couples TRBV4-3 to TRBJ2-7, with a possible D match to TRBD2 (5 bases). The germline V gene encodes CDR1 LGHNA and CDR2 YSLEER. The CDR3 is 14 amino acids. V was shortened by 2 bases and J by 1 base, with 9 bases between the two germline ends. CDR3 residues: CASSQHSESYEQYF. The DNA for the CDR3 is TGCGCCAGCAGCCAACATAGCGAGTCCTACGAGCAGTACTTC.

There are a few counts of this clonotype. The chain employs TRBV9 and TRBJ2-5; weak D call: TRBD1 (5 bases). CDR3 length equals 13 residues. Germline-derived CDR1 and CDR2 are SGDLS and YYNGEE. The V end lost 4 bases, the J end lost 7 bases, and 14 bases lay between the germline ends. The CDR3 here is CASSSPWQGTQYF. The CDR3 nucleotides are TGTGCCAGCAGCTCGCCCTGGCAGGGGACCCAGTACTTC. The full variable domain, its missing parts supplied by reference TRBV9 and TRBJ2-5, is DSGVTQTPKHLITATGQRVTLRCSPRSGDLSVYWYQQSLDQGLQFLIQYYNGEERAKGNILERFSAQQFPDLHSELNLSSLELGDSALYFCASSSPWQGTQYFGPGTRLLVL.

For this clonotype: One junction end disagrees with the germline gene, perhaps due to a read error. In DNA, the CDR3 is TGCAGTGCTAGGGGCAGGCGGGACACCACATATTTT. Translating it yields CSARGRRDTTYF. The gene calls are TRBV20-1 and TRBJ1-3, with D possibly matching TRBD1 (6 bases). Germline-derived CDR1 and CDR2 are DFQATT and SNEGSKA (reference sequence). The CDR3 contains 12 residues.

This clonotype came up many times. The V and J genes are TRBV6-1 and TRBJ1-2, with 11 bases aligning to TRBD1. This CDR3 is 14 amino acids long. Germline V gives CDR1 MNHNS, CDR2 SASEGT. V was pared by 6 bases and J by 2 bases, with 2 bases of the junction left unmatched. The CDR3 loop reads CASSRDRGNYGYTF. The CDR3, as DNA: TGTGCCAGCAGCCGGGACAGGGGGAACTATGGCTACACCTTC.

The V call is TRBV20-1, the J call TRBJ2-1, with TRBD2 matching 7 bases. The germline V gene encodes CDR1 DFQATT and CDR2 SNEGSKA (reference sequence). After removal of 3 bases from V and 7 bases from J, the junction contained 6 bases not matched to a gene. CDR3 length equals 13 residues. The DNA of the CDR3 is TGCAGTGCTAGGTCAGCGGGAAGTAATGAGCAGTTCTTC. Its protein is CSARSAGSNEQFF.

The chain combines TRBV28 with TRBJ2-1; TRBD2 is a possible D gene (6 bases). Matching the DNA end better, TRBJ2-7 makes the J call doubtful. CDR1 is MDHEN, CDR2 SYDVKM, per germline. The CDR3 has 14 amino acids. CDR3 DNA: TGTGCCAGCAGTTTTGATGGCGGGACCCAAGAGCAGTACTTC. Its protein product is CASSFDGGTQEQYF.

This clonotype was found a few times. The chain employs TRBV5-1 and TRBJ2-5, with 8 bases identical to TRBD2. The CDR3 is made up of 14 amino acids. Trimming cost V 6 bases and J 5 bases; bases outside gene matches: 9. Germline values: CDR1 SGHRS, CDR2 YFSETQ. The CDR3 reads CASTSGGPWETQYF. In DNA form, the CDR3 reads TGCGCCAGCACCTCGGGAGGGCCGTGGGAGACCCAGTACTTC.